This T cell receptor (beta chain) was observed in a study of T-cell memory formation after mild COVID-19. Whole-study results and caveats: Whereas later expanders leaned CD4+, clones contracting day 15 to 85 showed a balanced CD4/CD8 makeup. Cross-reactive memory apparently joined, as some responding clones appeared in pre-infection memory. CM and EM subsets held most contracting CD4+ clones; EMRA held CD8+ ones.

TCRdb called the 5' RACE reads again in MiXCR, with one record for every CDR3 protein. Among roughly 380,000 distinct CDR3 sequences listed, approximately 27% were seen once. Of note for this clonotype: Its matching antigen is unknown.

The CDR3 loop spans 16 amino acids. CDR1 is SGDLS and CDR2 is YYNGEE in the germline V gene. V was shortened by 2 bases and J by 2 bases, with 15 bases between the two germline ends. The TCR sequence derives from an adult woman who had mild COVID-19 (a few samples of this study predate the infection). Cell type and time point are not known. Sequencing was carried out using PBMCs or a T cell subset sorted from them (not recorded which). V usage is TRBV9 and J usage is TRBJ2-3; D uncertain. Here the CDR3 DNA reads TGTGCCAGCAGCGTCGGTGGGCTCGAGTTCACAGATACGCAGTATTTT. Its protein is CASSVGGLEFTDTQYF.